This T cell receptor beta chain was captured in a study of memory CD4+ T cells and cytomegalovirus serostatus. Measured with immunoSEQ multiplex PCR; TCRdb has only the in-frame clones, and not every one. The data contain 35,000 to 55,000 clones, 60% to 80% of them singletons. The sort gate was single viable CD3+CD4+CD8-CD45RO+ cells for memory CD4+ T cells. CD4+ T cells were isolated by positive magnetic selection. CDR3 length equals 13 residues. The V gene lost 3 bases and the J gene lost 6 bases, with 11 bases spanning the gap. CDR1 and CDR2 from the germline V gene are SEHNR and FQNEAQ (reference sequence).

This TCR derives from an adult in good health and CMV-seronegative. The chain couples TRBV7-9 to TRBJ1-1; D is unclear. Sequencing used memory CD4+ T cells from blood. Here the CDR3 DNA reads TGTGCCAGCAGCTTTCGAGAGTTCGCTGAAGCTTTCTTT. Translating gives CASSFREFAEAFF.